This T cell receptor (beta chain) appears in the sequencing data of a study of a mutant IDH1 vaccine in newly diagnosed glioma. Study-level background: Radiotherapy alone preceded vaccination by 4-6 weeks; alternatively, vaccination started with temozolomide cycles. Earlier treatment was radiotherapy, temozolomide, or both, with most getting both. Mean patient age was about 40 years; roughly 62% were male and roughly 38% female.

Trimming stripped 4 bases from V and 8 bases from J, with 15 bases between. CDR3 length: 15 residues. The germline V gene encodes CDR1 LNHDA and CDR2 SQIVND (reference sequence). Note on this clone: What it binds is not known.

Using immunoSEQ multiplex PCR, the repertoire was profiled, and TCRdb retains in-frame clones only, with some absent. The sample has roughly 38,000 clones, 80% to 90% seen once. Noted time point: week 35, safety follow-up. It was 300 ug of mutant IDH1 20-mer peptide that made up each vaccine dose, given with topical imiquimod. The specimen was PBMCs, collected from a glioma patient whose treatment included an IDH1 peptide vaccine. The sequence was collected from a man in his forties or fifties with glioma. The chain carries TRBV19 and TRBJ1-6; D is undetermined. The CDR3 region has the DNA TGTGCCAGTAGTACCGGAGGAGTAAAGGATTCACCCCTCCACTTT. Translating it yields CASSTGGVKDSPLHF.